This T cell receptor beta chain was retrieved from a study of shared T cell receptors in the human thymus. Profiled with immunoSEQ multiplex PCR; TCRdb holds only in-frame clones, not every one. The table records roughly 500,000 clones, around 78% of them present only once. Germline-derived CDR1 and CDR2 are SQVTM and ANQGSEA. This CDR3 is built from 12 residues. The V end lost 7 bases, the J end lost 7 bases, and 16 bases lay between the germline ends. The same sample was also used in a study of human thymus T cells.

This chain uses TRBV29-1 with TRBJ1-2; D is unclear. The source of this sequence is a boy less than two years old with a congenital heart defect. Sample: thymocytes. The DNA for the CDR3 is TGCAGCGATCTACCCGGGGAGAGTGGCTACACCTTC. Translation gives CSDLPGESGYTF.